The sequence of this T cell receptor (beta chain) was determined in a study of brain metastases from non-small cell lung cancer. The protocol was immunoSEQ multiplex PCR, while the TCRdb copy is restricted to in-frame clones and leaves out a portion. The sample carries 1,200 to 1,500 clones, roughly four fifths recorded once. The source material was tumor-adjacent normal tissue. The receptor's source is a donor at least 40 years old with non-small cell lung cancer.

The CDR3 coding sequence is TGTGCCAGCAGCTTACGGGGCGGGATAAGCAATGAGCAGTTCTTC. The encoded protein is CASSLRGGISNEQFF. The chain couples TRBV7-2 to TRBJ2-1; weak D call: TRBD2 (6 bases). This CDR3 is 15 amino acids long. With 2 bases removed from V and 6 bases from J, the gap between germline ends came to 14 bases. The germline CDR1 and CDR2 sequences are SGHTA and FQGNSA. Variable domain in full (rest from reference TRBV7-2 and TRBJ2-1): GAGVSQSPSNKVTEKGKDVELRCDPISGHTALYWYRQSLGQGLEFLIYFQGNSAPDKSGLPSDRFSAERTGGSVSTLTIQRTQQEDSAVYLCASSLRGGISNEQFFGPGTRLTVL.